This paragraph reports one T cell receptor (beta chain). What it binds is unknown. Other DNA sequences of this sample code for an identical CDR3. These data originate in a study of cytomegalovirus exposure and HLA in healthy donors. The study ran its PCR with 60 Vbeta and 13 Jbeta primers. Method: immunoSEQ multiplex PCR; TCRdb's copy keeps in-frame clones and lacks some. Of 110,000 or so clones detected, around 77% appear once; the ten largest clones hold 5% to 5.5%. Germline values: CDR1 SGDLS, CDR2 YYNGEE. Germline trimming cut 0 bases from V and 4 bases from J; bases unmatched to any gene: 3. The CDR3 contains 14 residues. Regarding the study as a whole: Available immune exposure information covered CMV serostatus only. The authors later linked a missense DCLRE1C variant to TCR beta V- and J-gene trimming.

Sequenced input: PBMCs. The sequence was collected from a woman aged 25-40 years in good health and CMV-seropositive. The chain joins TRBV9 to TRBJ2-5, with 7 nucleotides matching TRBD2. The CDR3 nucleotides read TGTGCCAGCAGCGTAGGGGGGGGTTTAGAGACCCAGTACTTC. Translating gives CASSVGGGLETQYF.